One sample yielded the 18 T cell receptor beta chains listed below, sequenced in a study of glioma-infiltrating T cells. Amplification of TCR alpha and beta CDR3 regions from RNA used iRepertoire nested multiplex PCR. TCRdb ran MiXCR on the multiplex PCR reads and lists one entry per CDR3 protein. The data contain about 140,000 distinct CDR3 sequences, 35% to 50% of them singletons. The sequenced sample consisted of glioma tissue, nonneoplastic brain tissue, or PBMCs (not recorded which). The receptor set was obtained from a human donor with low-grade glioma or glioblastoma, undergoing nonglioma brain surgery, or in good health (not recorded which).

This clonotype turned up a few times. This sequence joins TRBV7-2 and TRBJ1-3, with D perhaps matching TRBD1 (5 bases). The length of the CDR3 is 12 residues. The V and J ends lost 10 bases and 1 base respectively, with 8 bases between them. Looked up from germline, CDR1 is SGHTA and CDR2 is FQGNSA. The CDR3 DNA is TGTGCCATTCAGGGTTCTGGAAACACCATATATTTT. Protein sequence: CAIQGSGNTIYF.

CDR3 DNA: TGTGCCAGCAACCTCAGGGAGGGCGAGCAGTACTTC. Residues: CASNLREGEQYF. This chain joins TRBV12-3 or TRBV12-4 and TRBJ2-7, with 7 bases matching TRBD2. This CDR3 has 12 amino acids. V trimming: 7 bases; J trimming: 6 bases; junction bases outside the gene matches: 6.

The chain is built from TRBV11-2 and TRBJ2-3, with D possibly TRBD1 on 6 matching bases. The CDR3 is made up of 16 amino acids. Germline V CDR1 and CDR2: SGHAT, FQNNGV. Trimming took 5 bases from V and 1 from J, leaving 16 bases between them. CDR3 sequence: CASSPRGPIRTDTQYF. The CDR3, as DNA: TGTGCCAGCAGCCCCAGGGGTCCCATTCGCACAGATACGCAGTATTTT.

This chain connects TRBV20-1 to TRBJ1-1; no clear D. V lost 4 bases and J lost 8, with 14 bases in between. The length of the CDR3 is 12 residues. CDR1 is DFQATT, CDR2 SNEGSKA, per germline (reference sequence). The CDR3 sequence: CSAIDLPSEAFF. The CDR3 DNA reads TGCAGTGCTATAGATTTACCTTCCGAAGCTTTCTTT.

The chain carries TRBV7-9 and TRBJ2-2; 9 bases agree with TRBD2. V lost 5 bases and J lost 1; bases outside the gene matches: 5. Germline CDR1 and CDR2: SEHNR and FQNEAQ (reference sequence). The CDR3 loop spans 16 amino acids. CDR3 DNA sequence: TGTGCCAGCAGCCCGTTAGCGGGAGAGAACACCGGGGAGCTGTTTTTT. It is translated as CASSPLAGENTGELFF.

This clonotype was picked up a small number of times. The chain is built from TRBV24-1 and TRBJ2-1; no reliable D call. The V end lost 6 bases, the J end lost 7 bases, and 12 bases lay between the germline ends. Germline CDR1 reads KGHDR; CDR2 reads SFDVKD. The CDR3 runs 13 residues. The CDR3 loop reads CATSSHLGNEQFF. Here the CDR3 DNA reads TGTGCCACCAGTTCCCACCTTGGAAATGAGCAGTTCTTC.

As for this clonotype: Compared with germline, one end of the junction differs, possibly owing to a read error. The chain's CDR3 is CAISEPSGGGYEQYF. DNA for the CDR3: TGTGCCATCAGTGAGCCTAGCGGGGGGGGGTACGAGCAGTACTTC. This rearrangement joins TRBV28 to TRBJ2-7; 12 bases line up with TRBD2. CDR3 length: 15 amino acids. CDR1 and CDR2 from the germline V gene are MDHEN and SYDVKM.

J is TRBJ2-1 and V is TRBV20-1, with TRBD2 identical over 7 bases. The V segment lost 5 bases and the J segment 4 bases; nucleotides outside the gene matches: 8. Germline CDR1 and CDR2: DFQATT and SNEGSKA (reference sequence). The CDR3 contains 14 residues. The CDR3 DNA is TGCAGTGCTCCGAATACGCGGGGGTACAATGAGCAGTTCTTC. Translating gives CSAPNTRGYNEQFF.

This clonotype was seen a handful of times. CDR3 sequence: CSARAEAGGTYEQYF. The DNA for the CDR3 is TGCAGTGCTAGAGCAGAAGCGGGGGGCACCTACGAGCAGTACTTC. The chain carries TRBV20-1 and TRBJ2-7, with TRBD2 matching over 9 bases. With 1 base clipped from V and 2 bases from J, the junction kept 6 bases outside the gene matches. The CDR3 extends over 15 amino acids. Per germline, CDR1 DFQATT and CDR2 SNEGSKA (reference sequence).

This clonotype was seen many times. The V and J genes are TRBV27 and TRBJ2-7, with unresolved D. The CDR3 covers 14 residues. Trimming removed 4 bases at V and 6 bases at J, with 16 bases between. The germline V gene encodes CDR1 MNHEY and CDR2 SMNVEV (reference sequence). Here the CDR3 reads CASSSLQSKGEQYF. The CDR3 nucleotides read TGTGCCAGCAGTTCCCTCCAGTCCAAGGGCGAGCAGTACTTC.

The rearrangement links TRBV27 to TRBJ1-3, with 8 bases fitting TRBD1. Germline CDR1 MNHEY, CDR2 SMNVEV (reference sequence). The CDR3 is 14 amino acids. Unmatched junction bases numbered 5, after V lost 6 bases and J lost 4 bases. DNA for the CDR3: TGTGCCAGCAGATCAGGGGGCGCCGGAAACACCATATATTTT. It is translated as CASRSGGAGNTIYF.

This chain joins TRBV2 and TRBJ1-2; D remains ambiguous. Germline assignment: CDR1 SNHLY and CDR2 FYNNEI. Trimming removed 2 bases from V and 3 bases from J, with 10 bases in between. The CDR3 spans 14 residues. DNA for the CDR3: TGTGCCAGCAGTGAACTCTCAGCCGACTATGGCTACACCTTC. Translating gives CASSELSADYGYTF. Full variable domain (outside the CDR3, taken from reference TRBV2 and TRBJ1-2): EPEVTQTPSHQVTQMGQEVILRCVPISNHLYFYWYRQILGQKVEFLVSFYNNEISEKSEIFDDQFSVERPDGSNFTLKIRSTKLEDSAMYFCASSELSADYGYTFGSGTRLTVV.

This rearrangement joins TRBV6-1 to TRBJ2-7; a possible D gene is TRBD2 (5 bases). Germline-derived CDR1 and CDR2 are MNHNS and SASEGT. The CDR3 spans 11 residues. Trimming shortened V by 6 bases and J by 6 bases, and 9 bases separated the two germline ends. CDR3 DNA: TGTGCCAGCAGGGAGGAGGTCGAGCAGTACTTC. As protein: CASREEVEQYF.

V is TRBV4-1 and J is TRBJ2-7; D gene unclear. The CDR3 is made up of 15 amino acids. CDR1 is MGHRA and CDR2 is YSYEKL in the germline V gene. The V and J ends lost 0 bases and 5 bases respectively, with 14 bases between them. The CDR3: CASSQEKGRKDEQYF. In DNA form, the CDR3 reads TGCGCCAGCAGCCAAGAGAAGGGCAGGAAGGACGAGCAGTACTTC.

This clonotype was observed a few times. V gene TRBV7-2 combines with J gene TRBJ2-1; 7 nucleotides align to TRBD2. The CDR3 is 13 residues long. Germline V gene lookup returns CDR1 SGHTA and CDR2 FQGNSA. Unmatched junction bases numbered 8, after V lost 6 bases and J lost 9 bases. CDR3 DNA: TGTGCCAGCAGTTCGACTAGCATGAGTGAGCAGTTCTTC. Encoded protein: CASSSTSMSEQFF.

With respect to this clonotype: The junction departs from germline at one end; a sequencing error may be responsible. This chain links TRBV27 with TRBJ2-7; TRBD1 is a possible D gene (6 bases). There are 17 residues in the CDR3. The germline V gene encodes CDR1 MNHEY and CDR2 SMNVEV (reference sequence). The CDR3: CASRPQRRQESSYEQYF. For the CDR3, the DNA is TGCGCCAGCAGACCCCAAAGAAGACAGGAGAGCTCCTACGAGCAGTACTTC.

This clonotype was observed a few times. This chain joins TRBV20-1 and TRBJ2-7; a possible D gene is TRBD1 (6 bases). The V gene lost 6 bases and the J gene lost 2 bases, with 11 bases spanning the gap. CDR1 is DFQATT and CDR2 is SNEGSKA in the germline V gene (reference sequence). The CDR3 is 12 amino acids. CDR3 sequence reads: CSAFDRTYEQYF. The CDR3 DNA reads TGCAGTGCCTTCGACAGGACCTACGAGCAGTACTTC.

The chain combines TRBV20-1 with TRBJ1-2, with 8 bases fitting TRBD1. The V gene's germline CDR1 is DFQATT and CDR2 SNEGSKA (reference sequence). After removal of 7 bases from V and 11 bases from J, the junction contained 15 bases not matched to a gene. CDR3 length equals 13 residues. CDR3 loop: CSGAGDRSRWYTF. The CDR3 DNA reads as TGCAGTGGAGCTGGGGACAGGTCCCGGTGGTACACCTTC.